The entry below gives a single T cell receptor (beta chain) sequence along with its context. Its antigen is unidentified. These data come from a study of OX40 agonist ivuxolimab in advanced cancers. Whole-study context: Two cutaneous melanoma patients and one hepatocellular carcinoma patient, three in all, had partial responses.

Germline loops: CDR1 LGHNT, CDR2 FRNRAP. V lost 6 bases and J lost 1, with 9 bases in between. This CDR3 contains 13 residues. The study, taken as a whole, reports: The specificity for antigen of the expanded peripheral T cells was not determined.

The protocol was immunoSEQ multiplex PCR, while the TCRdb copy is restricted to in-frame clones and leaves out a portion. Here the sample spans roughly 59,000 clones, around 92% being singletons. Sequences were derived from CD4+ or CD8+ T cells sorted from blood, sampled in a trial of the OX40 agonist ivuxolimab. The chain is built from TRBV12-5 and TRBJ1-1, with a possible D match to TRBD1 (5 bases). The receptor's source is an adult with an advanced solid tumor such as melanoma, head and neck, liver or kidney cancer. CDR3 loop: CASGLTANTEAFF. The CDR3 region has the DNA TGTGCTAGTGGCCTGACAGCGAACACTGAAGCTTTCTTT.